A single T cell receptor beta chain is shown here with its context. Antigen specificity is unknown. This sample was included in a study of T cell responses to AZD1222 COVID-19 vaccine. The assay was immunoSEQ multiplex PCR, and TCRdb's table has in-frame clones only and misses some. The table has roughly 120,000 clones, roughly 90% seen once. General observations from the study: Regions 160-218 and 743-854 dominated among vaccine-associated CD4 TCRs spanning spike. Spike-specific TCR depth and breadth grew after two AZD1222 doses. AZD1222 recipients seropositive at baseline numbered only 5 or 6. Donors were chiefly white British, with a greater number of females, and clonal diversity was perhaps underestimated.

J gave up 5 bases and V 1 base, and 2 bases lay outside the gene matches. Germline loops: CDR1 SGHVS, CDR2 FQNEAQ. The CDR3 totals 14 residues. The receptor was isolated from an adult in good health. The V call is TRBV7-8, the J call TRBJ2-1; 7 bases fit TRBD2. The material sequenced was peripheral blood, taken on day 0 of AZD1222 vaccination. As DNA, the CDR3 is TGTGCCAGCAGCTTAGTACGGGGGGACAATGAGCAGTTCTTC. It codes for CASSLVRGDNEQFF.